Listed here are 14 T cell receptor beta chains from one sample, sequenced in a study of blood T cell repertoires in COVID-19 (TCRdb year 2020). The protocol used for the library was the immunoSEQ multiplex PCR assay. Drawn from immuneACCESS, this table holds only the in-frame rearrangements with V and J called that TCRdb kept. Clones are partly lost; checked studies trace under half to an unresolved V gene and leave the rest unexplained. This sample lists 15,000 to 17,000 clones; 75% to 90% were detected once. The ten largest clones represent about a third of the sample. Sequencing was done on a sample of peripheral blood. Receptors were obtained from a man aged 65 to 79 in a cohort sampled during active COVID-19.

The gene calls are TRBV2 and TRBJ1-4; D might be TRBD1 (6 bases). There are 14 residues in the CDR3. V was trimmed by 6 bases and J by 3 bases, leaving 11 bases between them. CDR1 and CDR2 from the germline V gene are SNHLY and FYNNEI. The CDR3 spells CASSQGPANEKLFF. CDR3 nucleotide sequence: TGTGCCAGCAGCCAGGGGCCGGCTAATGAAAAACTGTTTTTT.

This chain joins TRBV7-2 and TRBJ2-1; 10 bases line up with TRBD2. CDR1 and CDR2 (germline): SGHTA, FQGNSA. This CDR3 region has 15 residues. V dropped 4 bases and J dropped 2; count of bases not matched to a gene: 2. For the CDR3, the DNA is TGTGCCAGCAGCTCTAGCGGGAGCGCCTACAATGAGCAGTTCTTC. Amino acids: CASSSSGSAYNEQFF.

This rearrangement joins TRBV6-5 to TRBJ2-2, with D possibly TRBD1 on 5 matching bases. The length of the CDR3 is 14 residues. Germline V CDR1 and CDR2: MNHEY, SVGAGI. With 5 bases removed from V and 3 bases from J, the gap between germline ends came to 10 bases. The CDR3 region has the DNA TGTGCCAGCAGTCCTGGGGCATACACCGGGGAGCTGTTTTTT. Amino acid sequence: CASSPGAYTGELFF.

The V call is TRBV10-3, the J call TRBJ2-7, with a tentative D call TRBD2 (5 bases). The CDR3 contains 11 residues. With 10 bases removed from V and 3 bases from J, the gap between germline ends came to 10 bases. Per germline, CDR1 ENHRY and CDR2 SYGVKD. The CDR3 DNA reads TGTGCCACCTTCGCGGGCTACGAGCAGTACTTC. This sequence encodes CATFAGYEQYF.

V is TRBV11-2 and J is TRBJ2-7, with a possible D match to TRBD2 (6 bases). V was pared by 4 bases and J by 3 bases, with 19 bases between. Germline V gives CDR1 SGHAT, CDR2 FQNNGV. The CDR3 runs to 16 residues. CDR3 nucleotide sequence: TGTGCCAGCAGCTATATACCCCTAGCGACGAGCTACGAGCAGTACTTC. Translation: CASSYIPLATSYEQYF. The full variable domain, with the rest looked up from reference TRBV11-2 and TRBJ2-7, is EAGVAQSPRYKIIEKRQSVAFWCNPISGHATLYWYQQILGQGPKLLIQFQNNGVVDDSQLPKDRFSAERLKGVDSTLKIQPAKLEDSAVYLCASSYIPLATSYEQYFGPGTRLTVT.

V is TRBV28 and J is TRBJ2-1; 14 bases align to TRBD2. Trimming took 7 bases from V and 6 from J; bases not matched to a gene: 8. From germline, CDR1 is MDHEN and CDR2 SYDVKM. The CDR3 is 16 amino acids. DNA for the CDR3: TGTGCCAGCACCTCGGCGACTAGCGGGAGGGGCAATGAGCAGTTCTTC. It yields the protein CASTSATSGRGNEQFF.

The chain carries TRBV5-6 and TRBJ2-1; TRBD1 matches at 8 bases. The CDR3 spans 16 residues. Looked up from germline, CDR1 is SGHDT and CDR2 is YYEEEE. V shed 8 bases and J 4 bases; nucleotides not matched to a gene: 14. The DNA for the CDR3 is TGTGCCAGTAAGGAAGAGGCGGGACAGGAATACAATGAGCAGTTCTTC. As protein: CASKEEAGQEYNEQFF.

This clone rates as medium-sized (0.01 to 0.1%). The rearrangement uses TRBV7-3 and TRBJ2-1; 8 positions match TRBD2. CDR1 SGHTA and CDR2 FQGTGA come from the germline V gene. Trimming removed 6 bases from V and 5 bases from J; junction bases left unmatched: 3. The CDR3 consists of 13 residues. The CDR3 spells CASRSGSDNEQFF. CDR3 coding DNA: TGTGCCAGCAGAAGCGGGAGCGACAATGAGCAGTTCTTC.

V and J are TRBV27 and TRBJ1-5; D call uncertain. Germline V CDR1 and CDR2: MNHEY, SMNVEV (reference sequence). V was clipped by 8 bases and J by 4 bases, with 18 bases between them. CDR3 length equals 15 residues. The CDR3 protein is CASSPSVSANQPQHF. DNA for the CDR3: TGTGCCAGCTCTCCTTCGGTGAGTGCAAATCAGCCCCAGCATTTT.

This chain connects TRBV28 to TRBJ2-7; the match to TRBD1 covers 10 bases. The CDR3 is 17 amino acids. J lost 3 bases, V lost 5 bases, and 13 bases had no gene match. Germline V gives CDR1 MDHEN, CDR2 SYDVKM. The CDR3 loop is CASSLSTGTGALYEQYF. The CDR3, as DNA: TGTGCCAGCAGTCTTTCAACCGGGACAGGGGCACTCTACGAGCAGTACTTC.

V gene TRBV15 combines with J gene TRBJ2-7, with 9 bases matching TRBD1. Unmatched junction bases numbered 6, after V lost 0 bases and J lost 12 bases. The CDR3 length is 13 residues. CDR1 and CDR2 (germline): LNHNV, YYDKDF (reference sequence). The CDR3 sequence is CATSRESTGGRYF. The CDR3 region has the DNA TGTGCCACCAGCAGAGAAAGCACAGGGGGCAGGTACTTC.

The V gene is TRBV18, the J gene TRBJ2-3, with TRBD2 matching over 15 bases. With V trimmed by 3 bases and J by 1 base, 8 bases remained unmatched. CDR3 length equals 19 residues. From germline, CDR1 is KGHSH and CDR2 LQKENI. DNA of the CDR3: TGTGCCAGCTCACCCACTAAAGGGACTAGCGGGAGGCGCACAGATACGCAGTATTTT. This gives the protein CASSPTKGTSGRRTDTQYF. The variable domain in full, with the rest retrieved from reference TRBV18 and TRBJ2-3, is NAGVMQNPRHLVRRRGQEARLRCSPMKGHSHVYWYRQLPEEGLKFMVYLQKENIIDESGMPKERFSAEFPKEGPSILRIQQVVRGDSAAYFCASSPTKGTSGRRTDTQYFGPGTRLTVL.

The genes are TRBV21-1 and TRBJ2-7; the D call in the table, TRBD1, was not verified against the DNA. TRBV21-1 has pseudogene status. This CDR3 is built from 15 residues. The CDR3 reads CASSKRHSGENEQYF. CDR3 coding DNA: TGTGCCAGCAGCAAACGCCACAGTGGCGAGAACGAGCAGTACTTC.

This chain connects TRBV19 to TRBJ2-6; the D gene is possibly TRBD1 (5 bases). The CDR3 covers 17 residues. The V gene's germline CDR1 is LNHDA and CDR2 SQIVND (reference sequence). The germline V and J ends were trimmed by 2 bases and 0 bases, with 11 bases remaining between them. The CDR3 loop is CASSISDSDSGANVLTF. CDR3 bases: TGTGCCAGTAGTATAAGTGACAGCGACTCTGGGGCCAACGTCCTGACTTTC.